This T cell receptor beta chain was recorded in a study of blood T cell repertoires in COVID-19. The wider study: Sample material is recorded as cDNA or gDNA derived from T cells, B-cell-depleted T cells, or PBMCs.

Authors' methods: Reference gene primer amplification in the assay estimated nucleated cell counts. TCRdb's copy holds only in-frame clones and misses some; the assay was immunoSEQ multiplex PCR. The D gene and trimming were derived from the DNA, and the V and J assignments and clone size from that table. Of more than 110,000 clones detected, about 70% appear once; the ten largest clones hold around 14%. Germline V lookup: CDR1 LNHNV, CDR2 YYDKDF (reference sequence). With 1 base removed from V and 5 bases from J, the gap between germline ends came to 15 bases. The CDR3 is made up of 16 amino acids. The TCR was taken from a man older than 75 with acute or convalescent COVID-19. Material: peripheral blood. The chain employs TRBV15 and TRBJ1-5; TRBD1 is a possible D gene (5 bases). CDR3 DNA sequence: TGTGCCACCAGCAGAGCCGGGCGGGGGGATCATCAGCCCCAGCATTTT. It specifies CATSRAGRGDHQPQHF.